This TCR beta chain was sequenced in a study of blood T cells in healthy people across ages. Study conclusions and caveats: Changes seen in expanded clonotypes were possibly confounded by donor CMV status left unknown.

The length of the CDR3 is 16 residues. From germline, CDR1 is MNHNS and CDR2 SASEGT. V dropped 3 bases and J dropped 5 bases, with 20 bases sitting between them. The table lists this clonotype with a few counts. Its antigen is unidentified. A second roughly 6 to 12 cycle PCR used barcoded and J-beta primers. In TCRdb, the 5' RACE reads were re-called with MiXCR into one record per CDR3 protein. The sample includes roughly 1,100,000 distinct CDR3 sequences, about 25% seen only once; the top ten take about 0.8%. The draw of peripheral blood yielded approximately 10 milliliters from each donor. Per sample, at least 6 micrograms of total RNA were extracted. This same sample was also part of a study on T cells of mothers and their children. That work adds: The cDNA synthesis received all extracted RNA, at around 1.5 ug per 15 ul.

V usage is TRBV6-1 and J usage is TRBJ2-7, with unresolved D. Sequencing used blood. This TCR was sampled from a girl aged 2 to 10 in good health. CDR3 DNA sequence: TGTGCCAGCAGTGACATACCAGGCTACTTAGACGACGAGCAGTACTTC. As protein: CASSDIPGYLDDEQYF.